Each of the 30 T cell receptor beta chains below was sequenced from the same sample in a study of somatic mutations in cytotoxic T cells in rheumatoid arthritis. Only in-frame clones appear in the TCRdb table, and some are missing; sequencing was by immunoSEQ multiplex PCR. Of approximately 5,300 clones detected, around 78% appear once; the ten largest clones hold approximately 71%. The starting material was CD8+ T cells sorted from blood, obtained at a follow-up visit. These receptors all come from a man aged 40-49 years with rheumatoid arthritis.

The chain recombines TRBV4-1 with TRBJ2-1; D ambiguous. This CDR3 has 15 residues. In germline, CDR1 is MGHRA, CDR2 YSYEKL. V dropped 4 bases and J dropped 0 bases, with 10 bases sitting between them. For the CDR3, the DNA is TGCGCCAGCAGCCGAGGACCTCTCTCCTACAATGAGCAGTTCTTC. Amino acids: CASSRGPLSYNEQFF.

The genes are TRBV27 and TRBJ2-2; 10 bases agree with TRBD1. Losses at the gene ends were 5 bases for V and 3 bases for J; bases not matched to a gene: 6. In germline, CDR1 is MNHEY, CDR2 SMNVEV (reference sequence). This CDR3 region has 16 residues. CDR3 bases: TGTGCCAGCAGTCATCCGGGACAGGGGTACACCGGGGAGCTGTTTTTT. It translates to CASSHPGQGYTGELFF.

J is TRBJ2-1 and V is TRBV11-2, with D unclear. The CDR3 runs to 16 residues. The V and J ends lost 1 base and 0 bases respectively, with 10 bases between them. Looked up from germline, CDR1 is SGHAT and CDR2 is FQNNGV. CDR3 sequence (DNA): TGTGCCAGCAGCTTAGGGGGTTCTAGCTCCTACAATGAGCAGTTCTTC. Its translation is CASSLGGSSSYNEQFF.

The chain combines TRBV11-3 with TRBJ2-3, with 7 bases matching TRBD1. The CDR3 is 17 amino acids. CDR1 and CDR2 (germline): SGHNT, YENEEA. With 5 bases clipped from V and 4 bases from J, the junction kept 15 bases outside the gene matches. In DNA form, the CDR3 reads TGTGCCAGCAGCCCTAGTGAGGGGGCCCACTTGGCAGATACGCAGTATTTT. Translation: CASSPSEGAHLADTQYF.

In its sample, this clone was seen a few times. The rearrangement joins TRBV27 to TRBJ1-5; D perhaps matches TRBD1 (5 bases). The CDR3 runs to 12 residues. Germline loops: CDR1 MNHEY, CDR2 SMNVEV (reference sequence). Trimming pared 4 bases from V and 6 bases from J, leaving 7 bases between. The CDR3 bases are TGTGCCAGCAGTTACCAGGGTCAGCCCCAGCATTTT. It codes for CASSYQGQPQHF.

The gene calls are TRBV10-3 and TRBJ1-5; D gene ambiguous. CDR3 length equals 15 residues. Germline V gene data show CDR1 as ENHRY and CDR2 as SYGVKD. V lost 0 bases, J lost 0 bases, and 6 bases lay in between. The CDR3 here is CAISESRVSNQPQHF. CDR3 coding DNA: TGTGCCATCAGTGAGTCTAGGGTTAGCAATCAGCCCCAGCATTTT.

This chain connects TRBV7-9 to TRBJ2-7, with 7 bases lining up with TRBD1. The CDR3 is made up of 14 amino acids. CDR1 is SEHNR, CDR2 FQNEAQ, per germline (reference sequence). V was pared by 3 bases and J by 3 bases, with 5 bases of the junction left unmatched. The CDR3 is CASSLIDRVYEQYF. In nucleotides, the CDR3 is TGTGCCAGCAGCTTGATAGACAGGGTCTACGAGCAGTACTTC.

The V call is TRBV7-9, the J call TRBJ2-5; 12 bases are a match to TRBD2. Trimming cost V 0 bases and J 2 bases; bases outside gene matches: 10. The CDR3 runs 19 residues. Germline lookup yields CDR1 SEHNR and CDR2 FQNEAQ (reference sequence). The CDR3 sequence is CASSLAQGASGRDQETQYF. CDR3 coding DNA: TGTGCCAGCAGCTTAGCTCAGGGGGCTAGCGGGAGGGATCAAGAGACCCAGTACTTC. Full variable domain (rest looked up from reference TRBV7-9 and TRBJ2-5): DTGVSQNPRHKITKRGQNVTFRCDPISEHNRLYWYRQTLGQGPEFLTYFQNEAQLEKSRLLSDRFSAERPKGSFSTLEIQRTEQGDSAMYLCASSLAQGASGRDQETQYFGPGTRLLVL.

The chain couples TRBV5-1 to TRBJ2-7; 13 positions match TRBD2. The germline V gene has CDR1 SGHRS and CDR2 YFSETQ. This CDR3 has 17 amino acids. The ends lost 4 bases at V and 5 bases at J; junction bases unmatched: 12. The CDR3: CASSPPTSGRAKNEQYF. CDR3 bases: TGCGCCAGCAGCCCACCAACTAGCGGGAGGGCCAAGAACGAGCAGTACTTC. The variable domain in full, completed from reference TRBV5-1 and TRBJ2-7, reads KAGVTQTPRYLIKTRGQQVTLSCSPISGHRSVSWYQQTPGQGLQFLFEYFSETQRNKGNFPGRFSGRQFSNSRSEMNVSTLELGDSALYLCASSPPTSGRAKNEQYFGPGTRLTVT.

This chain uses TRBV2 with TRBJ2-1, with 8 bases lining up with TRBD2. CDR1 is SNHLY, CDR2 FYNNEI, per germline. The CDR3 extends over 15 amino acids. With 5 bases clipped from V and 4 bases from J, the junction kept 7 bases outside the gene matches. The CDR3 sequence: CASSTTSGLYNEQFF. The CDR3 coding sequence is TGTGCCAGCAGTACAACTAGCGGCCTGTACAATGAGCAGTTCTTC.

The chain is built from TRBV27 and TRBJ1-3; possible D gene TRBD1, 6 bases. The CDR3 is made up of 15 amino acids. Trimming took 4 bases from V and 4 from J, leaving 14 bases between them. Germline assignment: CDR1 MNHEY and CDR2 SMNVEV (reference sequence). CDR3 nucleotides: TGTGCCAGCAGTTATACACAGGGATCCGGAAACACCATATATTTT. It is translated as CASSYTQGSGNTIYF.

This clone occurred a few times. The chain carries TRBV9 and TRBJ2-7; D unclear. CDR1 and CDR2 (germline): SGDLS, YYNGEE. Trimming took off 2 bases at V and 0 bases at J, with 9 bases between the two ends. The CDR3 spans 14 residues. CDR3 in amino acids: CASSVLEYSYEQYF. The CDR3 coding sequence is TGTGCCAGCAGCGTCTTAGAATACTCCTACGAGCAGTACTTC.

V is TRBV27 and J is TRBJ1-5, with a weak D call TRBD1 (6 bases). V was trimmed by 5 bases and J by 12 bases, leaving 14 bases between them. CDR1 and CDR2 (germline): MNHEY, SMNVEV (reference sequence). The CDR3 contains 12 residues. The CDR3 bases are TGTGCCAGCAGTCCACAGGGAGGAGGCCAGCATTTT. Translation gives CASSPQGGGQHF.

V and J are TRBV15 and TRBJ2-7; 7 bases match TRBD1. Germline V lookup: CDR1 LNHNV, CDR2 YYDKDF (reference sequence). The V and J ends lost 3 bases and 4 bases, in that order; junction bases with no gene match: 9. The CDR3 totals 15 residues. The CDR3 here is CATSRYRGVKYEQYF. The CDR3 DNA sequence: TGTGCCACCAGCAGGTACAGGGGCGTAAAATACGAGCAGTACTTC.

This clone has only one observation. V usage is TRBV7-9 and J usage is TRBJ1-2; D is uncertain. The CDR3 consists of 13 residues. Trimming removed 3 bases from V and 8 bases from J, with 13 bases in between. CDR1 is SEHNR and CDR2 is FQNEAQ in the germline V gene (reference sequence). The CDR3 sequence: CASSLRTTNGYTF. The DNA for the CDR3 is TGTGCCAGCAGCTTGCGGACCACAAACGGCTACACCTTC.

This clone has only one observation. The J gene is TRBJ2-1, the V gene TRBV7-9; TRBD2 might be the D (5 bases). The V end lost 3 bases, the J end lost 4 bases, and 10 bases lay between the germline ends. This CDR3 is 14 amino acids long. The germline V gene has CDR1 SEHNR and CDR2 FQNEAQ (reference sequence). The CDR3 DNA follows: TGTGCCAGCAGCTTCGAGGGCCGGTACAATGAGCAGTTCTTC. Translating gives CASSFEGRYNEQFF.

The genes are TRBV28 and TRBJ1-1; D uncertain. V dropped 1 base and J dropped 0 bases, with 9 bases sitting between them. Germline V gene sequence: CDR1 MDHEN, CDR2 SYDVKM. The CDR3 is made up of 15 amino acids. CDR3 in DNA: TGTGCCAGCAGTTTATTGGGAGGAATGAACACTGAAGCTTTCTTT. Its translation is CASSLLGGMNTEAFF.

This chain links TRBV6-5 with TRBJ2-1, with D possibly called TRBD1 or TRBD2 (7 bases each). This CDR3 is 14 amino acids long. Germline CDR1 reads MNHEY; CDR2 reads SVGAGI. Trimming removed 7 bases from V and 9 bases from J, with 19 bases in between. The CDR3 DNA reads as TGTGCCAGCAAAGCAGGGGGGGTAAAAGCTGAGCAGTTCTTC. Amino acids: CASKAGGVKAEQFF.

The CDR3: CASSLVQGAYEQYF. The CDR3 region has the DNA TGTGCCAGCAGCTTGGTGCAGGGGGCATACGAGCAGTACTTC. The chain recombines TRBV5-6 with TRBJ2-7, with 8 bases aligning to TRBD1. Trimming cost V 0 bases and J 4 bases; bases outside gene matches: 3. Germline V CDR1 and CDR2: SGHDT, YYEEEE. The CDR3 extends over 14 amino acids.

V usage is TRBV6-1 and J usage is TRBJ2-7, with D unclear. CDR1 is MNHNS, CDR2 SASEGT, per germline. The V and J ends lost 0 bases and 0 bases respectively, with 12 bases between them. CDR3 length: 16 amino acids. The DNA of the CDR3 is TGTGCCAGCAGTGAAGCGCTCGGCCGGAGCTCCTACGAGCAGTACTTC. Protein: CASSEALGRSSYEQYF.

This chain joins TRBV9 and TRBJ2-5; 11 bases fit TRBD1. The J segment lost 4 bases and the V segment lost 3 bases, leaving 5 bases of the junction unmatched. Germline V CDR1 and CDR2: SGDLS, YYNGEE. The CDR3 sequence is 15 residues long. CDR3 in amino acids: CASSGGQGAGETQYF. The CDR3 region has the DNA TGTGCCAGCAGCGGAGGACAGGGGGCGGGAGAGACCCAGTACTTC.

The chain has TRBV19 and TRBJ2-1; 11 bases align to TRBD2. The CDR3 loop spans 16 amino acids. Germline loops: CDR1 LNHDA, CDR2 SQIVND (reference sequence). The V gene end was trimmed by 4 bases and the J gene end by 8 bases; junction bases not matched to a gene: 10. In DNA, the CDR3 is TGTGCCAGTAGTACCCGGGGACTAGCGGAGGGGGATGAGCAGTTCTTC. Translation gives CASSTRGLAEGDEQFF.

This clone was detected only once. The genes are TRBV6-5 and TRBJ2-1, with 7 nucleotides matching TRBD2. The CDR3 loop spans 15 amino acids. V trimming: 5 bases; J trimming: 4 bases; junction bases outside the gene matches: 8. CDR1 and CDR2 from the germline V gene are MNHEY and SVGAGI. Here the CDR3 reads CASSPLRETYNEQFF. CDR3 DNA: TGTGCCAGCAGTCCCCTGCGGGAGACATACAATGAGCAGTTCTTC.

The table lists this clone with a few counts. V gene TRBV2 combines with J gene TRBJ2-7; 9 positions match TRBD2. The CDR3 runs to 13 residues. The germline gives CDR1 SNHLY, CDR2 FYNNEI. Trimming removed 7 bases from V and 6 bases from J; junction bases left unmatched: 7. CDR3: CASTRSSGIEQYF. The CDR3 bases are TGTGCCAGCACGCGGTCTAGCGGGATCGAGCAGTACTTC.

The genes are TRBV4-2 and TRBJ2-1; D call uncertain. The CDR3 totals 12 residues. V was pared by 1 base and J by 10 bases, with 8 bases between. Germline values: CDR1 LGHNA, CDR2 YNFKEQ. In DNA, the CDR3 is TGTGCCAGCAGCCAAGGGAGAGGCGAGCAGTTCTTC. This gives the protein CASSQGRGEQFF.

The CDR3 coding sequence is TGTGCCAGCAGCAAAGTTGGCAAGGCCTACGAGCAGTACTTC. Translated, it gives CASSKVGKAYEQYF. V is TRBV21-1 and J is TRBJ2-7. TRBV21-1 is classified as a pseudogene. The CDR3 spans 14 residues.

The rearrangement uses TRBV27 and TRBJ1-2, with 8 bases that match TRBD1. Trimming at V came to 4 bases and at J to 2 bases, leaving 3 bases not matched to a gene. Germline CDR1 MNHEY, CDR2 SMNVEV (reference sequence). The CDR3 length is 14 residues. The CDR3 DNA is TGTGCCAGCAGTTACACAGGGGGGAACTATGGCTACACCTTC. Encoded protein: CASSYTGGNYGYTF.

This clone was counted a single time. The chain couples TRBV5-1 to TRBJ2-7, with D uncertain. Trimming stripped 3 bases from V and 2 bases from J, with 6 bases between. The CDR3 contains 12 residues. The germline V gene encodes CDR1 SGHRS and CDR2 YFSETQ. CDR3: CASSSTPYEQYF. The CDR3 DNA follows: TGCGCCAGCAGCTCTACGCCCTACGAGCAGTACTTC.

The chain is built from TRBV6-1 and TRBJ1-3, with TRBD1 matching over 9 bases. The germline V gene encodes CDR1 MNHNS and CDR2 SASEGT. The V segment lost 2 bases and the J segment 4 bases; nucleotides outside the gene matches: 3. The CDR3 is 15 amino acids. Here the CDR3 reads CASSELGQGGNTIYF. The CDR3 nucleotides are TGTGCCAGCAGTGAATTAGGACAGGGGGGAAACACCATATATTTT.

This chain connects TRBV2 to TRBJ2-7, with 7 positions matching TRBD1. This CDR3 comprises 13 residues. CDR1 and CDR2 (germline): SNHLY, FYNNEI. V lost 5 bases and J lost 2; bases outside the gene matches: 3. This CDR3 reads CASSPGQTYEQYF. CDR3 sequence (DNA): TGTGCCAGCAGTCCGGGACAGACCTACGAGCAGTACTTC.